This T cell receptor beta chain derives from a study of CD8 T cells in Susac syndrome. The authors reverse transcribed roughly 0.5 to 1 ug RNA with random hexamers. TCRdb re-called the immunoSEQ multiplex PCR reads with MiXCR, one entry per CDR3 protein. The repertoire has about 130,000 distinct CDR3 sequences, 95% of them found once; the top ten carry about 0.18%. This clonotype was obtained from a human donor with Susac syndrome. Sequenced material: CD8+ T cells from PBMCs.

The CDR3 loop reads CASSLDSMGTVAKNIQYF. In DNA form, the CDR3 reads TGTGCCAGCAGCTTAGACTCGATGGGGACAGTAGCCAAAAACATTCAGTACTTC. V and J are TRBV7-9 and TRBJ2-4; 7 nucleotides align to TRBD1. This CDR3 spans 18 amino acids. Trimming took 1 base from V and 0 from J; bases not matched to a gene: 9. Germline V gene data show CDR1 as SEHNR and CDR2 as FQNEAQ (reference sequence).